The sequence of this TCR beta chain was determined in a study of blood T cell repertoires in COVID-19. The repertoire was sequenced with immunoSEQ multiplex PCR; TCRdb's copy has only in-frame clones and lacks some. The sample has 45,000 or so clones, about 86% seen once. Germline V gene data show CDR1 as SGHAT and CDR2 as FQDESV (reference sequence). Trimming removed 6 bases from V and 8 bases from J, with 14 bases in between. The length of the CDR3 is 13 residues. Material: peripheral blood. The rearrangement joins TRBV11-1 to TRBJ2-1; possible D gene TRBD2, 6 bases. This sequence was found in a human donor in a cohort sampled during active COVID-19. As DNA, the CDR3 is TGTGCCAGCAGGGATGGGGGGAACCATGAGCAGTTCTTC. It is translated as CASRDGGNHEQFF.